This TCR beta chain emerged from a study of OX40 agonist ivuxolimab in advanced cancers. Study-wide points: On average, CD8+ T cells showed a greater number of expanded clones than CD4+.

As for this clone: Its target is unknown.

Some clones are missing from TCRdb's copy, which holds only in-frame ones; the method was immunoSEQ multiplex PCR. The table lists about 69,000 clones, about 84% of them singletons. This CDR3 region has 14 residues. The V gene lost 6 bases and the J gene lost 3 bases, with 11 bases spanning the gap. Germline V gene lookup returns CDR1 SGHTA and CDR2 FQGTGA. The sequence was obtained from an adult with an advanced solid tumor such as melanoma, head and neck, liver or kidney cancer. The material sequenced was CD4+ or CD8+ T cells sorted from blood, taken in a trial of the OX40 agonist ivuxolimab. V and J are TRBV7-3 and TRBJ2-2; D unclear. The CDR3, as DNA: TGTGCCAGCAGTCTTCCAGGATACACCGGGGAGCTGTTTTTT. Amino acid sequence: CASSLPGYTGELFF.